This TCR beta chain was profiled in a study of T-cell memory formation after mild COVID-19. Note on this clonotype: The antigen is undetermined.

Study outcomes and limitations: Contracting clones, day 15 to 85, had balanced CD4/CD8, and later expanders favored CD4+.

The CDR3 has 12 residues. Germline trimming cut 5 bases from V and 10 bases from J; bases unmatched to any gene: 6. Germline loops: CDR1 SGHTA, CDR2 FQGNSA. 5'RACE with constant-segment primers yielded barcoded, UMI-tagged TCR alpha and TCR beta cDNA libraries. TCRdb re-called the 5' RACE reads through MiXCR, storing one row per CDR3 protein. This table has more than 150,000 distinct CDR3 sequences, approximately 17% appearing once. Sequencing used PBMCs or a T cell subset sorted from them (not recorded which). This rearrangement joins TRBV7-2 to TRBJ2-5, with TRBD2 identical over 8 bases. The clonotype comes from a young man who had mild COVID-19 (a few samples of this study predate the infection). Cell type and time point are not known. In DNA, the CDR3 is TGTGCCAGCAGCCCAGCAGGGACTAGCCAGTACTTC. It encodes CASSPAGTSQYF.